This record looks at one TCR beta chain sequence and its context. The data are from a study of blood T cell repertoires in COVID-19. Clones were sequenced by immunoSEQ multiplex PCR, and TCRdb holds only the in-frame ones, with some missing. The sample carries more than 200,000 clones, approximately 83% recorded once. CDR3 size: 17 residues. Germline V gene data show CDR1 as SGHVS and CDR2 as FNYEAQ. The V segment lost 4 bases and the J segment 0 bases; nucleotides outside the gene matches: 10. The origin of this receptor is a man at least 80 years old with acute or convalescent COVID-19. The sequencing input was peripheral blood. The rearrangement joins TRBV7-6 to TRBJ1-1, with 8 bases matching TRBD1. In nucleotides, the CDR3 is TGTGCCAGCAGCTCACGGACAGGGCCGTCGATGAACACTGAAGCTTTCTTT. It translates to CASSSRTGPSMNTEAFF.